This T cell receptor (beta chain) was recovered during a study of T cell responses to AZD1222 COVID-19 vaccine. As regards this clone: What it binds is unknown.

Trimming removed 0 bases from V and 7 bases from J, with 9 bases in between. The CDR3 consists of 13 residues. Germline V gene data show CDR1 as SGHDN and CDR2 as FVKESK. Produced via immunoSEQ multiplex PCR; TCRdb's table is partial and in-frame only. The sample lists 120,000 to 150,000 clones, around 88% occurring once. The study's findings and limits: Distributed over spike, vaccine-associated CD4 TCRs predominated at 160-218 and 743-854. The reported proportion of spike-specific TCRs targeting unmutated variant regions was nearly half. Possibly, clonal diversity was underestimated; donors were largely white British and included more females. Spike-specific TCRs gained breadth and depth after people received two AZD1222 doses.

The sequences come from peripheral blood, collected on day 0 of AZD1222 vaccination. The chain has TRBV14 and TRBJ1-2; D not certain. This receptor was identified in an adult in good health. CDR3 residues: CASSQDKSFGYTF. The CDR3 DNA follows: TGTGCCAGCAGCCAAGACAAGAGCTTTGGCTACACCTTC.